The source of this T cell receptor (beta chain) is a study of identical twins. This clonotype was seen more than once but under ten times. CDR3 length: 12 residues. Trimming took off 5 bases at V and 11 bases at J, with 15 bases between the two ends. CDR1 is MNHEY and CDR2 is SVGAGI in the germline V gene. From the 5' RACE reads, TCRdb called clonotypes with MiXCR, one entry per CDR3 protein. This sample has some 570,000 distinct CDR3 sequences, with approximately 20% found just once. The data also belong to a second study, concerning yellow fever vaccine responses in identical twins.

This TCR was sampled from a woman aged 18 to 35 in good health. This sequence joins TRBV6-5 and TRBJ1-1; tentatively, D is TRBD1 (5 bases). Source material: CD4+ T cells sorted from blood. The CDR3 loop is CASSPRTGGAFF. CDR3 nucleotides: TGTGCCAGCAGTCCCCGAACCGGGGGGGCTTTCTTT.